A single sample is the source of the 12 T cell receptor beta chains below, sequenced in a study of CD8 T cells in ankylosing spondylitis. TCRdb called the 5' RACE reads again in MiXCR, with one record for every CDR3 protein. The sample has some 220,000 distinct CDR3 sequences; roughly 8.2% are singletons. Material for sequencing was blood, either unsorted or a sorted T cell fraction (not recorded which). The receptors derive from a female donor with ankylosing spondylitis or in good health (not recorded which).

This clonotype was detected only a few times. The chain joins TRBV3-1 to TRBJ2-7; TRBD2 agrees at 14 bases. The trim removed 2 bases at V and 5 bases at J, leaving 5 bases unmatched. The CDR3 has 16 amino acids. Germline assignment: CDR1 LGHDT and CDR2 YNNKEL (reference sequence). CDR3 bases: TGTGCCAGCAGCCAATCAGGGACTAGCGGGAGCCACGAGCAGTACTTC. As protein: CASSQSGTSGSHEQYF.

This clonotype was found many times. This chain's CDR3 is CASSTTGISYNEQFF. As DNA, the CDR3 is TGTGCCAGTAGTACCACAGGGATTTCCTACAATGAGCAGTTCTTC. The chain couples TRBV19 to TRBJ2-1; D is perhaps TRBD1 (6 bases). Trimming removed 4 bases from V and 1 base from J, with 11 bases in between. The CDR3 covers 15 residues. Germline CDR1 and CDR2: LNHDA and SQIVND (reference sequence). The complete variable domain, with remaining parts taken from reference TRBV19 and TRBJ2-1, reads DGGITQSPKYLFRKEGQNVTLSCEQNLNHDAMYWYRQDPGQGLRLIYYSQIVNDFQKGDIAEGYSVSREKKESFPLTVTSAQKNPTAFYLCASSTTGISYNEQFFGPGTRLTVL.

This clonotype was seen repeatedly, ten times or more. The V and J genes are TRBV9 and TRBJ2-1; TRBD1 matches at 8 bases. Looked up from germline, CDR1 is SGDLS and CDR2 is YYNGEE. The CDR3 totals 14 residues. Trimming cost V 5 bases and J 9 bases; bases outside gene matches: 10. CDR3 DNA: TGTGCCAGCAGGGCCGGACAGGGAGGAGGTGAGCAGTTCTTC. The encoded protein is CASRAGQGGGEQFF.

This clonotype turned up a few times. This chain joins TRBV12-5 and TRBJ2-5, with 9 bases that match TRBD1. The CDR3 contains 17 residues. V gave up 1 base and J gave up 6 bases; unmatched junction bases: 12. Germline assignment: CDR1 LGHNT and CDR2 FRNRAP. The CDR3 region is CASGLEVRAGQGKTQYF. The CDR3 DNA reads as TGTGCTAGTGGTTTGGAGGTCAGGGCAGGACAGGGGAAGACCCAGTACTTC.

This clonotype showed up many times. The chain recombines TRBV6-1 with TRBJ2-5; 9 nucleotides align to TRBD1. The J segment lost 5 bases and the V segment lost 5 bases, leaving 9 bases of the junction unmatched. The CDR3 runs 15 residues. Germline CDR1 MNHNS, CDR2 SASEGT. The CDR3 here is CASSRGTGWSETQYF. CDR3 bases: TGTGCCAGCAGTAGGGGGACAGGGTGGTCGGAGACCCAGTACTTC.

This clonotype was seen repeatedly, ten times or more. The V call is TRBV5-1, the J call TRBJ2-1, with 12 bases fitting TRBD2. The V gene's germline CDR1 is SGHRS and CDR2 YFSETQ. Trimming cost V 0 bases and J 9 bases; bases outside gene matches: 4. This CDR3 is built from 15 residues. The CDR3 protein is CASSLGLAGVSEQFF. The CDR3 DNA sequence: TGCGCCAGCAGCTTGGGACTAGCGGGAGTAAGTGAGCAGTTCTTC.

There are many counts of this clonotype. The chain employs TRBV7-2 and TRBJ1-2; D unresolved. Trimming removed 3 bases from V and 4 bases from J, with 12 bases in between. Germline V lookup: CDR1 SGHTA, CDR2 FQGNSA. The CDR3 sequence is 14 residues long. Here the CDR3 reads CASSFLTGSYGYTF. CDR3 nucleotides: TGTGCCAGCAGCTTTCTGACGGGAAGCTATGGCTACACCTTC.

This clonotype was seen only a few times. The chain carries TRBV20-1 and TRBJ1-1; tentatively, D is TRBD1 (5 bases). This CDR3 has 13 residues. V lost 6 bases and J 4 bases, leaving 15 bases between the germline ends. Germline values: CDR1 DFQATT, CDR2 SNEGSKA (reference sequence). In DNA, the CDR3 is TGCAGTGCAGGGGAGTTTTCGGGCACTGAAGCTTTCTTT. This codes for CSAGEFSGTEAFF.

This clonotype was observed many times. This chain uses TRBV28 with TRBJ1-5; 9 bases match TRBD1. Germline V CDR1 and CDR2: MDHEN, SYDVKM. This CDR3 contains 14 residues. Trimming took 8 bases from V and 1 from J; bases not matched to a gene: 3. The CDR3 spells CASRGTGSNQPQHF. The CDR3 region has the DNA TGTGCCAGCCGGGGGACAGGGAGCAATCAGCCCCAGCATTTT.

This clonotype was counted at least ten times. The J gene is TRBJ2-2, the V gene TRBV6-5; no reliable D call. V gave up 2 bases and J gave up 1 base, with 8 bases separating them. Germline V gene data show CDR1 as MNHEY and CDR2 as SVGAGI. There are 15 residues in the CDR3. The CDR3 region has the DNA TGTGCCAGCAGTTACGAGACGGGGAACACCGGGGAGCTGTTTTTT. Its protein is CASSYETGNTGELFF.

This clonotype was counted only a few times. The chain joins TRBV18 to TRBJ1-1; 7 bases are shared with TRBD1. This CDR3 spans 16 amino acids. V shed 2 bases and J 0 bases; nucleotides not matched to a gene: 6. Germline V gives CDR1 KGHSH, CDR2 LQKENI. CDR3 bases: TGTGCCAGCTCACCAAGACAGGGAAACATGAACACTGAAGCTTTCTTT. Translation gives CASSPRQGNMNTEAFF.

This clonotype was recorded many times. The V and J genes are TRBV28 and TRBJ1-2; a possible D gene is TRBD1 (6 bases). Trimming removed 6 bases at V and 3 bases at J, with 17 bases between. The CDR3 is 15 amino acids. The germline gives CDR1 MDHEN, CDR2 SYDVKM. The CDR3 coding sequence is TGTGCCAGCAGCCACGGGGGGCTGAAAGACTATGGCTACACCTTC. It translates to CASSHGGLKDYGYTF.